This passage covers 5 T cell receptor beta chains from one sample sequenced in a study of CD8 T cells in Susac syndrome. Random hexamers were used to reverse transcribe the RNA input (about 0.45 to 1 ug). TCRdb recomputed calls from the immunoSEQ multiplex PCR reads with MiXCR, one row per CDR3 protein. This table has 250,000 to 300,000 distinct CDR3 sequences, about 89% appearing once. The specimen sequenced was CD8+ T cells from PBMCs. The receptors come from a human donor with multiple sclerosis.

The rearrangement links TRBV15 to TRBJ2-3; TRBD2 matches 9 bases. Per the germline V gene, CDR1 is LNHNV and CDR2 is YYDKDF (reference sequence). V trimming: 1 base; J trimming: 2 bases; junction bases outside the gene matches: 4. This CDR3 has 16 amino acids. CDR3 DNA: TGTGCCACCAGCAGAGCCGCGGGACTAGCCACAGATACGCAGTATTTT. Protein product: CATSRAAGLATDTQYF.

This clonotype was counted once. The genes are TRBV2 and TRBJ2-2; either TRBD1 or TRBD2 may fit D (6 bases each). V was shortened by 9 bases and J by 0 bases, with 29 bases between the two germline ends. CDR3 length equals 20 residues. Germline loops: CDR1 SNHLY, CDR2 FYNNEI. The CDR3 sequence is CAREGGSERDGLPNTGELFF. DNA of the CDR3: TGTGCCAGGGAGGGGGGAAGTGAACGGGACGGACTACCGAACACCGGGGAGCTGTTTTTT.

V is TRBV20-1 and J is TRBJ2-4, with unresolved D. In germline, CDR1 is DFQATT, CDR2 SNEGSKA (reference sequence). The CDR3 runs 15 residues. V lost 5 bases and J lost 0, with 14 bases in between. CDR3 amino acids: CSAFLSPRAKNIQYF. The CDR3 coding sequence is TGCAGTGCTTTCCTTAGTCCAAGAGCCAAAAACATTCAGTACTTC.

The chain employs TRBV19 and TRBJ2-3; D might be TRBD1 or TRBD2, each matching 6 bases. Between the trimmed V and J ends, which lost 2 bases and 3 bases, there was a span of 15 bases. The CDR3 is 16 residues long. Germline CDR1 and CDR2: LNHDA and SQIVND (reference sequence). CDR3 coding DNA: TGTGCCAGTAGTATATACTCGGGGGCTAGAACAGATACGCAGTATTTT. It specifies CASSIYSGARTDTQYF.

This chain connects TRBV4-1 to TRBJ1-5; a weak D match, TRBD1 (6 bases). The CDR3 sequence is 19 residues long. V was pared by 1 base and J by 0 bases, with 19 bases between. CDR1 and CDR2 (germline): MGHRA, YSYEKL. CDR3 sequence: CASSQAPTSGGYSNQPQHF. DNA of the CDR3: TGCGCCAGCAGCCAAGCCCCGACAAGCGGGGGCTATAGCAATCAGCCCCAGCATTTT.